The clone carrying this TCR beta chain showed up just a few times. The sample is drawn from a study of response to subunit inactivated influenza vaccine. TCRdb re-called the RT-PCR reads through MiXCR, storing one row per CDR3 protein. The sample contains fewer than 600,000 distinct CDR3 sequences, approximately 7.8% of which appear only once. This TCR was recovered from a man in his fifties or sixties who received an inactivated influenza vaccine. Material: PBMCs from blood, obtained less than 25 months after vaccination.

The CDR3 loop is CSVARQRRETQYF. The CDR3, as DNA: TGCAGCGTTGCCCGACAGCGTCGAGAGACCCAGTACTTC. The genes are TRBV29-1 and TRBJ2-5; D possibly corresponds to TRBD1 (5 bases). Trimming cost V 4 bases and J 4 bases, with 13 bases left between them. The CDR3 is 13 amino acids. The germline V gene encodes CDR1 SQVTM and CDR2 ANQGSEA.